The 23 T cell receptor beta chains given below trace back to one sample, sequenced in a study of beta chain features in type 1 diabetes. Whole-study findings and limits: Researchers report that Type 1 diabetes patients had moderately but significantly shorter TCRB CDR3s across all four CD4+ subsets.

The antigens for these receptors are not known. Expressed TCRB transcripts were sequenced after all isolated RNA was converted to cDNA. Profiling relied on immunoSEQ multiplex PCR, and the TCRdb table lists in-frame clones only, not all of them. Counted here are hundreds of thousands of clones, about an eighth occurring once; the ten biggest clones make up approximately 0.02%. The sequenced sample consisted of naive CD4+ T cells from blood. The receptor source for this set is a man younger than 30 with type 1 diabetes.

V and J are TRBV2 and TRBJ1-2, with unresolved D. Deletions cut 1 base from V and 7 bases from J, with 10 bases between. This CDR3 has 13 amino acids. Per the germline V gene, CDR1 is SNHLY and CDR2 is FYNNEI. This CDR3 is CASSEGPGSGYTF. For the CDR3, the DNA is TGTGCCAGCAGTGAAGGCCCGGGTAGTGGCTACACCTTC.

This clone showed up just a few times. This chain uses TRBV10-3 with TRBJ2-1; D remains ambiguous. Germline V CDR1 and CDR2: ENHRY, SYGVKD. Trimming took 0 bases from V and 0 from J, leaving 6 bases between them. The CDR3 covers 15 residues. The CDR3 reads CAISESKSSYNEQFF. Here the CDR3 DNA reads TGTGCCATCAGTGAGTCCAAGAGCTCCTACAATGAGCAGTTCTTC.

The chain has TRBV7-8 and TRBJ2-5; TRBD1 agrees at 7 bases. The V and J ends lost 2 bases and 2 bases, in that order; junction bases with no gene match: 5. This CDR3 spans 15 amino acids. Germline V gene sequence: CDR1 SGHVS, CDR2 FQNEAQ. CDR3 DNA sequence: TGTGCCAGCAGCTTAAGCCTACAGGGGCAAGAGACCCAGTACTTC. This sequence encodes CASSLSLQGQETQYF.

The chain links TRBV4-1 to TRBJ2-7; 14 bases are a match to TRBD2. Germline CDR1 and CDR2: MGHRA and YSYEKL. Trimming took 5 bases from V and 0 from J; bases not matched to a gene: 9. CDR3 length: 18 amino acids. DNA of the CDR3: TGCGCCAGCAGCACCGGGACTAGCGGGGGCACTGGCTCCTACGAGCAGTACTTC. It codes for CASSTGTSGGTGSYEQYF.

V usage is TRBV7-3 and J usage is TRBJ1-1; weak D call: TRBD1 (6 bases). Trimming removed 2 bases from V and 1 base from J, with 8 bases in between. Germline assignment: CDR1 SGHTA and CDR2 FQGTGA. There are 14 residues in the CDR3. As DNA, the CDR3 is TGTGCCAGCAGCTTACAGGGGTCGAACACTGAAGCTTTCTTT. Encoded protein: CASSLQGSNTEAFF. Based on the CDR3 plus reference TRBV7-3 and TRBJ1-1, the full variable domain is GAGVSQTPSNKVTEKGKYVELRCDPISGHTALYWYRQSLGQGPEFLIYFQGTGAADDSGLPNDRFFAVRPEGSVSTLKIQRTERGDSAVYLCASSLQGSNTEAFFGQGTRLTVV.

This clone was recorded a few times. This rearrangement joins TRBV30 to TRBJ1-5; D is unresolved. V was clipped by 0 bases and J by 2 bases, with 11 bases between them. The CDR3 has 15 amino acids. Germline lookup yields CDR1 GTSNPN and CDR2 SVGIG (reference sequence). The CDR3 DNA is TGTGCCTGGAGTGTTGCGGGGATCGGCAATCAGCCCCAGCATTTT. It specifies CAWSVAGIGNQPQHF.

This clone has more than one count but fewer than ten. The chain has TRBV27 and TRBJ1-6; D not certain. V was shortened by 4 bases and J by 8 bases, with 15 bases between the two germline ends. CDR3 size: 15 residues. From germline, CDR1 is MNHEY and CDR2 SMNVEV (reference sequence). CDR3 DNA sequence: TGTGCCAGCAGTTCCCCCCCGGGCCCGCATTCACCCCTCCACTTT. This codes for CASSSPPGPHSPLHF.

In this sample, this clone turned up a few times. The rearrangement links TRBV7-2 to TRBJ1-5; D not certain. Trimming cost V 1 base and J 6 bases, with 4 bases left between them. This CDR3 comprises 12 residues. Germline assignment: CDR1 SGHTA and CDR2 FQGNSA. The DNA of the CDR3 is TGTGCCAGCAGCTTAGAGGGTCAGCCCCAGCATTTT. Translation gives CASSLEGQPQHF. The full variable domain, in which reference TRBV7-2 and TRBJ1-5 provide the parts outside the CDR3, is GAGVSQSPSNKVTEKGKDVELRCDPISGHTALYWYRQSLGQGLEFLIYFQGNSAPDKSGLPSDRFSAERTGGSVSTLTIQRTQQEDSAVYLCASSLEGQPQHFGDGTRLSIL.

The chain has TRBV5-1 and TRBJ1-2; D is perhaps TRBD1 (6 bases). Trimming removed 4 bases from V and 6 bases from J, with 16 bases in between. Per germline, CDR1 SGHRS and CDR2 YFSETQ. The CDR3 is 14 residues long. CDR3 nucleotides: TGCGCCAGCAGCATTTCTACAGGGTCGGATGGCTACACCTTC. Protein: CASSISTGSDGYTF.

Only a few counts were recorded for this clone. For the CDR3, the DNA is TGTGCCAGCTCACCACCCGGGGAGACTGAAGCTTTCTTT. The encoded protein is CASSPPGETEAFF. The chain employs TRBV18 and TRBJ1-1; no firm D call. The CDR3 loop spans 13 amino acids. The V end was cut by 0 bases, the J end by 5 bases, with 7 bases between. Germline assignment: CDR1 KGHSH and CDR2 LQKENI.

The chain links TRBV6-5 to TRBJ2-7; 8 bases map to TRBD1. Germline V gene lookup returns CDR1 MNHEY and CDR2 SVGAGI. CDR3 length: 16 residues. The ends lost 0 bases at V and 3 bases at J; junction bases unmatched: 7. In DNA form, the CDR3 reads TGTGCCAGCAGTTACTCCTCGACAGGGGTAGGCTACGAGCAGTACTTC. Protein sequence: CASSYSSTGVGYEQYF.

This clone was seen only a few times. The V gene is TRBV23-1, the J gene TRBJ1-6; no reliable D call. TRBV23-1 is an ORF, with its function uncertain. Trimming took 7 bases from V and 9 from J, leaving 19 bases between them. The CDR3 contains 15 residues. The CDR3 nucleotides read TGCGCCAGCAAGGCCCGATCGAGGGTTGGTTCACCCCTCCACTTT. This encodes CASKARSRVGSPLHF.

This clone has more than one count but fewer than ten. The genes are TRBV25-1 and TRBJ1-1; D unclear. Per germline, CDR1 MGHDK and CDR2 SYGVNS. The V and J ends lost 1 base and 0 bases respectively, with 9 bases between them. The CDR3 length is 15 residues. CDR3: CASSESGPMNTEAFF. CDR3 DNA: TGTGCCAGCAGTGAATCCGGCCCCATGAACACTGAAGCTTTCTTT.

The rearrangement uses TRBV13 and TRBJ2-2; TRBD2 might be the D (6 bases). The ends were cut back, 5 bases at V and 3 bases at J, with 16 bases in the middle. There are 16 residues in the CDR3. The germline V gene has CDR1 PRHDT and CDR2 FYEKMQ (reference sequence). The CDR3 reads CASSPPGRGHTGELFF. The CDR3 nucleotides read TGTGCCAGCAGCCCCCCCGGGCGGGGTCACACCGGGGAGCTGTTTTTT.

This clone was observed a few times. Here the CDR3 DNA reads TGTGCCAGCAGTCGAACTGTGGGCTGGGGAAGCAATCAGCCCCAGCATTTT. Protein: CASSRTVGWGSNQPQHF. The chain recombines TRBV2 with TRBJ1-5; no clear D. The CDR3 loop spans 17 amino acids. CDR1 SNHLY and CDR2 FYNNEI come from the germline V gene. V was shortened by 5 bases and J by 1 base, with 18 bases between the two germline ends. Full variable domain (rest looked up from reference TRBV2 and TRBJ1-5): EPEVTQTPSHQVTQMGQEVILRCVPISNHLYFYWYRQILGQKVEFLVSFYNNEISEKSEIFDDQFSVERPDGSNFTLKIRSTKLEDSAMYFCASSRTVGWGSNQPQHFGDGTRLSIL.

This clone was detected a few times. This chain joins TRBV7-9 and TRBJ2-1; D tentatively fits TRBD1 or TRBD2 (5 bases each). In germline, CDR1 is SEHNR, CDR2 FQNEAQ (reference sequence). This CDR3 comprises 14 residues. The V gene lost 7 bases and the J gene lost 6 bases, with 16 bases spanning the gap. The CDR3 DNA sequence: TGTGCCAGCATGCTAACGGTGGGGGTCAATGAGCAGTTCTTC. Its protein product is CASMLTVGVNEQFF.

This clone has only a few counts. The V and J genes are TRBV5-7 and TRBJ2-4, with D possibly being TRBD2 (5 bases). TRBV5-7 is reported as an ORF; its role is uncertain. CDR3 length: 14 residues. Trimming stripped 2 bases from V and 8 bases from J, with 14 bases between. CDR3 amino acids: CASSLAGDWDIQYF. CDR3 in DNA: TGTGCCAGCAGCTTAGCCGGGGATTGGGACATTCAGTACTTC.

The J gene is TRBJ1-1, the V gene TRBV5-1; D call uncertain. V lost 0 bases and J 2 bases, leaving 11 bases between the germline ends. In germline, CDR1 is SGHRS, CDR2 YFSETQ. The CDR3 spans 15 residues. CDR3: CASSLEPGANTEAFF. CDR3 DNA sequence: TGCGCCAGCAGCTTGGAGCCAGGAGCCAACACTGAAGCTTTCTTT.

This clone was detected a few times. The chain uses TRBV30 and TRBJ1-1, with a possible D match to TRBD1 (5 bases). The V gene lost 3 bases and the J gene lost 3 bases, with 11 bases spanning the gap. The length of the CDR3 is 13 residues. The V gene's germline CDR1 is GTSNPN and CDR2 SVGIG (reference sequence). CDR3 sequence (DNA): TGTGCCTGGAGGGGGGAAAGGTACACTGAAGCTTTCTTT. Its translation is CAWRGERYTEAFF.

This clone was detected only a few times. This chain links TRBV7-7 with TRBJ2-3; 7 nucleotides match TRBD1. The V gene end was trimmed by 5 bases and the J gene end by 0 bases; junction bases not matched to a gene: 5. The CDR3 runs to 15 residues. The V gene's germline CDR1 is SSHAT and CDR2 FNYEAQ (reference sequence). The CDR3 DNA follows: TGTGCCAGCAGCCCTACAGGGGCTAGCACAGATACGCAGTATTTT. Its protein is CASSPTGASTDTQYF.

This sequence joins TRBV18 and TRBJ1-1, with a possible D match to TRBD1 (6 bases). The V gene's germline CDR1 is KGHSH and CDR2 LQKENI. Between the trimmed V and J ends, which lost 3 bases and 1 base, there was a span of 15 bases. This CDR3 is built from 16 residues. The CDR3 nucleotides read TGTGCCAGCTCACCGTTTATGGGGGGCGCGAACACTGAAGCTTTCTTT. Amino acid sequence: CASSPFMGGANTEAFF.

The rearrangement links TRBV28 to TRBJ2-7, with 7 bases matching TRBD1. This CDR3 comprises 16 residues. V was clipped by 4 bases and J by 0 bases; unmatched bases: 9. Germline V gene lookup returns CDR1 MDHEN and CDR2 SYDVKM. CDR3 amino acids: CASSWQATGSSYEQYF. The CDR3, as DNA: TGTGCCAGCAGTTGGCAGGCGACAGGGAGCTCCTACGAGCAGTACTTC.

The table lists this clone with a few counts. The V and J genes are TRBV9 and TRBJ2-4, with 12 bases that match TRBD2. Looked up from germline, CDR1 is SGDLS and CDR2 is YYNGEE. The J segment lost 6 bases and the V segment lost 3 bases, leaving 7 bases of the junction unmatched. The length of the CDR3 is 16 residues. The CDR3 region has the DNA TGTGCCAGCAGCGGACTAGCGGGGGAGTCCGGAAACATTCAGTACTTC. Translation gives CASSGLAGESGNIQYF.